These 29 T cell receptor beta chains came from one sample sequenced in a study of T cell repertoires in cytomegalovirus infection (dated by TCRdb to about 2019). The sequencer listed for this sample is Illumina HiSeq 1500. TCRdb took the public reads, trimmed them with fastp at Q25, ran MiXCR for clone calling and kept in-frame beta chains. Under each unique CDR3 protein, matching rows form one entry showing the most common genes and DNA. Present in this sample are about 740,000 distinct CDR3 sequences, 35% of which were seen just once. Around 2.6% of the sample belongs to the ten largest clones. Sample: PBMCs. The receptors shown here come from a human donor in good health (CMV status not recorded). Some clones in this sample may be carry-over from other donors' samples.

This clonotype was found once. The rearrangement joins TRBV24-1 to TRBJ2-5, with 11 nucleotides matching TRBD1. The CDR3 covers 15 residues. Germline lookup yields CDR1 KGHDR and CDR2 SFDVKD. V lost 10 bases and J lost 5; bases outside the gene matches: 11. The CDR3 spells CATSPGQGVQETQYF. The CDR3 coding sequence is TGTGCCACTAGCCCGGGACAGGGGGTTCAGGAGACCCAGTACTTC.

This clonotype has more than one count but fewer than ten. The chain employs TRBV20-1 and TRBJ2-1; TRBD2 aligns across 10 bases. The CDR3 extends over 14 amino acids. CDR1 and CDR2 from the germline V gene are DFQATT and SNEGSKA (reference sequence). With 1 base clipped from V and 13 bases from J, the junction kept 10 bases outside the gene matches. The CDR3 bases are TGCAGTGCTAGAGGGACTAGCGGAAGCCTCGACCAGTTCTTC. It encodes CSARGTSGSLDQFF.

This clonotype has just one count. The J gene is TRBJ2-1, the V gene TRBV3-1; 10 bases fit TRBD2. Germline-derived CDR1 and CDR2 are LGHDT and YNNKEL (reference sequence). Unmatched junction bases numbered 7, after V lost 4 bases and J lost 10 bases. CDR3 length: 14 residues. CDR3 nucleotides: TGTGCCAGCAGCCCCGTCAGCGGGAGGGGCGAGCAGTTCTTC. This translates into CASSPVSGRGEQFF.

This clonotype was observed a handful of times. V is TRBV14 and J is TRBJ2-7; D uncertain. This CDR3 is 14 amino acids long. Germline values: CDR1 SGHDN, CDR2 FVKESK. Between the trimmed V and J ends, which lost 6 bases and 0 bases, there was a span of 12 bases. CDR3 sequence reads: CASSRDTYSYEQYF. The CDR3, as DNA: TGTGCCAGCAGTCGTGACACGTACTCCTACGAGCAGTACTTC.

The chain recombines TRBV12-3 or TRBV12-4 with TRBJ1-1; D is undetermined. This CDR3 is 14 amino acids long. Trimming stripped 4 bases from V and 0 bases from J, with 9 bases between. The CDR3 is CASSWQLLNTEAFF. The DNA for the CDR3 is TGTGCCAGCAGTTGGCAGTTACTGAACACTGAAGCTTTCTTT.

The CDR3 loop reads CSARDDRGGGYGYTF. The CDR3 nucleotides read TGCAGTGCTAGAGATGATAGAGGGGGCGGCTATGGCTACACCTTC. The chain employs TRBV20-1 and TRBJ1-2; 7 positions agree with TRBD1. Germline CDR1 is DFQATT and CDR2 is SNEGSKA (reference sequence). The V and J ends lost 0 bases and 4 bases, in that order; junction bases with no gene match: 8. The CDR3 runs to 15 residues.

This chain connects TRBV6-1 to TRBJ1-5; possible D gene TRBD1, 5 bases. Per the germline V gene, CDR1 is MNHNS and CDR2 is SASEGT. CDR3 length equals 16 residues. V was clipped by 3 bases and J by 1 base, with 13 bases between them. CDR3 DNA sequence: TGTGCCAGCAGTGAGCGACAGCCTGGGAGCAATCAGCCCCAGCATTTT. This gives the protein CASSERQPGSNQPQHF.

This clonotype was seen only once. The chain uses TRBV30 and TRBJ2-2; D not resolved. V lost 4 bases, J lost 0 bases, and 6 bases lay in between. CDR1 and CDR2 from the germline V gene are GTSNPN and SVGIG (reference sequence). This CDR3 spans 13 amino acids. CDR3: CAWKPTNTGELFF. Written as DNA, the CDR3 is TGTGCCTGGAAGCCTACGAACACCGGGGAGCTGTTTTTT.

The chain links TRBV7-9 to TRBJ2-1; D is unclear. The CDR3 length is 10 residues. Trimming shortened V by 8 bases and J by 5 bases, and 4 bases separated the two germline ends. The germline V gene encodes CDR1 SEHNR and CDR2 FQNEAQ (reference sequence). The CDR3 region is CASAHNEQFF. The CDR3 nucleotides read TGTGCCAGCGCACACAATGAGCAGTTCTTC.

The gene calls are TRBV19 and TRBJ1-1, with unresolved D. The germline V gene encodes CDR1 LNHDA and CDR2 SQIVND (reference sequence). Trimming cost V 5 bases and J 6 bases, with 16 bases left between them. The CDR3 sequence is 14 residues long. The CDR3 sequence: CASSWSVRDPEAFF. The DNA of the CDR3 is TGTGCCAGTAGTTGGTCGGTAAGAGACCCTGAAGCTTTCTTT.

The chain recombines TRBV9 with TRBJ2-7; D gene ambiguous. Trimming left V 0 bases short and J 5 bases short, with 15 bases between. Germline CDR1 reads SGDLS; CDR2 reads YYNGEE. The CDR3 extends over 15 amino acids. This CDR3 reads CASSVGWGSGHEQYF. Written as DNA, the CDR3 is TGTGCCAGCAGCGTAGGATGGGGATCTGGCCACGAGCAGTACTTC.

This clonotype came up a few times. The chain employs TRBV28 and TRBJ2-4; D may correspond to TRBD1 or TRBD2 (5 bases each). The CDR3 totals 15 residues. Germline V lookup: CDR1 MDHEN, CDR2 SYDVKM. V lost 4 bases to trimming and J lost 1 base, with 11 bases between them. For the CDR3, the DNA is TGTGCCAGCAGTTGGACCGAGGGGGCCAAAAACATTCAGTACTTC. This codes for CASSWTEGAKNIQYF.

This clonotype was seen only once. The chain joins TRBV11-2 to TRBJ2-1; D tentatively fits TRBD1 or TRBD2 (5 bases each). Trimming stripped 5 bases from V and 0 bases from J, with 17 bases between. This CDR3 has 17 amino acids. The germline V gene encodes CDR1 SGHAT and CDR2 FQNNGV. Written as DNA, the CDR3 is TGTGCCAGCAGCCGCGAGGGGCTCGCCAGCTCCTACAATGAGCAGTTCTTC. Translated: CASSREGLASSYNEQFF. Combining the CDR3 with reference TRBV11-2 and TRBJ2-1 gives the whole variable domain EAGVAQSPRYKIIEKRQSVAFWCNPISGHATLYWYQQILGQGPKLLIQFQNNGVVDDSQLPKDRFSAERLKGVDSTLKIQPAKLEDSAVYLCASSREGLASSYNEQFFGPGTRLTVL.

The J gene is TRBJ1-4, the V gene TRBV6-5, with 9 positions matching TRBD1. The ends lost 1 base at V and 8 bases at J; junction bases unmatched: 14. The CDR3 has 18 residues. The germline V gene has CDR1 MNHEY and CDR2 SVGAGI. Written as DNA, the CDR3 is TGTGCCAGCAGTTACTATTTTGGGGACAGGGCCCTGTACGAAAAACTGTTTTTT. Translated, it gives CASSYYFGDRALYEKLFF.

The chain combines TRBV5-1 with TRBJ1-3, with 8 bases matching TRBD1. Germline V gene lookup returns CDR1 SGHRS and CDR2 YFSETQ. With V trimmed by 1 base and J by 4 bases, 4 bases remained unmatched. This CDR3 spans 15 amino acids. The CDR3 bases are TGCGCCAGCAGCTTGCAGGGGGCAACGGGAAACACCATATATTTT. Amino acids: CASSLQGATGNTIYF.

J is TRBJ1-5 and V is TRBV29-1, with TRBD1 identical over 10 bases. Germline V CDR1 and CDR2: SQVTM, ANQGSEA. This CDR3 is 15 amino acids long. Trimming cost V 7 bases and J 5 bases; bases outside gene matches: 11. The chain's CDR3 is CSAKIRQGADQPQHF. The CDR3 bases are TGCAGCGCTAAAATACGACAGGGGGCCGATCAGCCCCAGCATTTT.

This clonotype was seen many times. The rearrangement uses TRBV29-1 and TRBJ2-5; TRBD2 is a possible D gene (5 bases). Germline V gene data show CDR1 as SQVTM and CDR2 as ANQGSEA. The CDR3 has 13 amino acids. Trimming pared 1 base from V and 1 base from J, leaving 7 bases between. The DNA for the CDR3 is TGCAGCGTTGAAGGTAGCGTCCAAGAGACCCAGTACTTC. Its translation: CSVEGSVQETQYF.

This clonotype was recorded at least ten times. The chain carries TRBV6-6 and TRBJ2-1, with D unresolved. Germline V gene lookup returns CDR1 MNHNY and CDR2 SVGAGI (reference sequence). V was trimmed by 0 bases and J by 1 base, leaving 16 bases between them. The CDR3 totals 18 residues. CDR3 region: CASSYSTLSGSSYNEQFF. CDR3 sequence (DNA): TGTGCCAGCAGTTACTCGACCCTTAGTGGGTCTTCCTACAATGAGCAGTTCTTC.

This clonotype was picked up many times. The chain employs TRBV24-1 and TRBJ2-5; D could derive from TRBD1 or TRBD2 (5 bases each). The length of the CDR3 is 15 residues. Trimming shortened V by 3 bases and J by 5 bases, and 15 bases separated the two germline ends. CDR1 is KGHDR, CDR2 SFDVKD, per germline. Here the CDR3 reads CATSDPGPLGETQYF. Here the CDR3 DNA reads TGTGCCACCAGTGATCCGGGACCCCTCGGCGAGACCCAGTACTTC.

The chain employs TRBV6-2 or TRBV6-3 and TRBJ2-7; no reliable D call. Trimming took off 0 bases at V and 6 bases at J, with 6 bases between the two ends. This CDR3 region has 12 residues. Germline CDR1 reads MNHEY; CDR2 reads SVGEGT. This chain's CDR3 is CASSYSDGEQYF. In nucleotides, the CDR3 is TGTGCCAGCAGTTACTCCGACGGCGAGCAGTACTTC.

A few counts support this clonotype. The V and J genes are TRBV29-1 and TRBJ2-4, with 8 nucleotides matching TRBD1. Germline V gene data show CDR1 as SQVTM and CDR2 as ANQGSEA. CDR3 length: 16 residues. The junction had 7 bases not matched to a gene; V was cut back by 3 bases and J by 0 bases. The CDR3 DNA is TGCAGCGTTGAGGTCGACAGGGGTTTAGCCAAAAACATTCAGTACTTC. It specifies CSVEVDRGLAKNIQYF.

In this sample, this clonotype turned up many times. The rearrangement uses TRBV7-2 and TRBJ2-5; no firm D call. CDR1 is SGHTA and CDR2 is FQGNSA in the germline V gene. V gave up 5 bases and J gave up 0 bases, with 10 bases separating them. There are 14 residues in the CDR3. For the CDR3, the DNA is TGTGCCAGCAGCCCATCGGTTGACCAAGAGACCCAGTACTTC. Encoded protein: CASSPSVDQETQYF.

This clonotype occurred a few times. This chain links TRBV12-3 or TRBV12-4 with TRBJ1-1; no clear D. The CDR3 extends over 13 amino acids. Trimming pared 5 bases from V and 5 bases from J, leaving 12 bases between. The CDR3 region has the DNA TGTGCCAGCAGTATCAGTAGGTCTACTGAAGCTTTCTTT. Protein product: CASSISRSTEAFF.

This clonotype appeared a few times. The chain combines TRBV28 with TRBJ1-5; D uncertain. Germline V gene sequence: CDR1 MDHEN, CDR2 SYDVKM. Trimming cost V 4 bases and J 2 bases, with 15 bases left between them. CDR3 length: 16 residues. CDR3 bases: TGTGCCAGCAGTTCTGGAGGCAGCCATGGCAATCAGCCCCAGCATTTT. It specifies CASSSGGSHGNQPQHF.

The chain employs TRBV7-2 and TRBJ2-2; the D is unclear. Germline assignment: CDR1 SGHTA and CDR2 FQGNSA. V was clipped by 6 bases and J by 4 bases, with 12 bases between them. The CDR3 totals 14 residues. The DNA of the CDR3 is TGTGCCAGCAGGGCGTCAGGAGCCACCGGGGAGCTGTTTTTT. Amino acids: CASRASGATGELFF.

The sample holds many counts of this clonotype. The gene calls are TRBV7-2 and TRBJ1-5, with 7 nucleotides matching TRBD1. Germline V gene data show CDR1 as SGHTA and CDR2 as FQGNSA. This CDR3 spans 18 amino acids. V lost 1 base and J lost 0; bases outside the gene matches: 9. In DNA form, the CDR3 reads TGTGCCAGCAGCTTAGGGCACAGGGGCGAATATAGCAATCAGCCCCAGCATTTT. Protein product: CASSLGHRGEYSNQPQHF.

For the CDR3, the DNA is TGTGCCAGCAGTCTCAACACCGGGACACACAGAAATGAAAAACTGTTTTTT. It yields the protein CASSLNTGTHRNEKLFF. The chain uses TRBV27 and TRBJ1-4, with a weak D call TRBD1 (6 bases). V was cut by 5 bases and J by 5 bases, with 21 bases left in between. Germline lookup yields CDR1 MNHEY and CDR2 SMNVEV (reference sequence). This CDR3 spans 17 amino acids.

The chain couples TRBV28 to TRBJ1-5; D not resolved. The V end was cut by 8 bases, the J end by 1 base, with 12 bases between. This CDR3 comprises 14 residues. Germline V gives CDR1 MDHEN, CDR2 SYDVKM. In nucleotides, the CDR3 is TGTGCCAGCCTTAATATTGCGAGCAATCAGCCCCAGCATTTT. Its translation: CASLNIASNQPQHF.

This clonotype was picked up a small number of times. The chain uses TRBV6-1 and TRBJ1-2, with 9 bases that match TRBD1. The CDR3 length is 13 residues. V gave up 6 bases and J gave up 8 bases; unmatched junction bases: 7. Germline CDR1 is MNHNS and CDR2 is SASEGT. The CDR3 nucleotides read TGTGCCAGCAGAGGAACAGGGGGCAAAGGCTACACCTTC. It specifies CASRGTGGKGYTF.